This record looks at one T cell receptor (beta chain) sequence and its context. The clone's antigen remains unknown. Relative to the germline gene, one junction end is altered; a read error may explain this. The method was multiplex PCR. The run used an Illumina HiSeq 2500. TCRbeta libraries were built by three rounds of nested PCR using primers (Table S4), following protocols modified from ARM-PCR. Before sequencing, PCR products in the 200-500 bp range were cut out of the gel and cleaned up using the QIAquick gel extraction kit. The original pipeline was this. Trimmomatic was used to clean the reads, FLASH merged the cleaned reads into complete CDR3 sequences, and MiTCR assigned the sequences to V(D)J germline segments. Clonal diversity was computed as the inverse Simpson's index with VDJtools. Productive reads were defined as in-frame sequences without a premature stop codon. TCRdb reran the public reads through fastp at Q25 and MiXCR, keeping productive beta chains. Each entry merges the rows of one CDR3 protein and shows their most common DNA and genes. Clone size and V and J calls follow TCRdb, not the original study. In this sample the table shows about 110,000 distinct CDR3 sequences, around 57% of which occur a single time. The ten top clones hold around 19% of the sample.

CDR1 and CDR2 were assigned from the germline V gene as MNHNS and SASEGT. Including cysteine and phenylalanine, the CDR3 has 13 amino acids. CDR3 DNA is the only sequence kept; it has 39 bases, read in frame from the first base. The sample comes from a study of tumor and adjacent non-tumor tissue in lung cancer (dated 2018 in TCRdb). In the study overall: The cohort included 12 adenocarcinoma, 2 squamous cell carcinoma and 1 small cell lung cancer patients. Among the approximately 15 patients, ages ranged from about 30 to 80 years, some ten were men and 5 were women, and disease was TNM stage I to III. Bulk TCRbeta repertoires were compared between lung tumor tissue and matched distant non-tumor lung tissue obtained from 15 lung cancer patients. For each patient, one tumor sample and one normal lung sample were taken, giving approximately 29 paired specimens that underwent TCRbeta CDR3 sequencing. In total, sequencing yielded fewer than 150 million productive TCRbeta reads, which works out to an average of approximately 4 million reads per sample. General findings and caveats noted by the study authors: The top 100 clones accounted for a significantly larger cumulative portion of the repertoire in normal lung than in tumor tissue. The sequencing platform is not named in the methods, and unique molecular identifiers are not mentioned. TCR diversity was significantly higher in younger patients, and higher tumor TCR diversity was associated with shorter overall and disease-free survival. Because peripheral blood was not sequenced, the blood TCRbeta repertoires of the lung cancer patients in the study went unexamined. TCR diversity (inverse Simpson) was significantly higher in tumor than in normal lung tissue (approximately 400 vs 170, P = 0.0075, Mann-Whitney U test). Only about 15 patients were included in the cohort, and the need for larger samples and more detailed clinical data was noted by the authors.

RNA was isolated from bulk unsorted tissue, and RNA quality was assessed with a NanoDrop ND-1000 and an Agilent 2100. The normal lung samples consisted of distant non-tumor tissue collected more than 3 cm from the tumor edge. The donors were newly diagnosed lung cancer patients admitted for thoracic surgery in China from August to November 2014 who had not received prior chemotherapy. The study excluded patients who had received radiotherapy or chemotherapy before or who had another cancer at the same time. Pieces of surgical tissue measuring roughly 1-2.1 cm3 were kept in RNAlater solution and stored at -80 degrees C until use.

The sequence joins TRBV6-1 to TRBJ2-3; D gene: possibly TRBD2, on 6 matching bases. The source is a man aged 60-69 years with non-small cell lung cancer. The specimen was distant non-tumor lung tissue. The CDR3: CSSSEGTGDMQYF. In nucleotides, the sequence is TGTTCCAGCAGTGAAGGAACGGGAGATATGCAGTATTTT.